These T cell receptor beta chains were read from a single sample in a study of T cells after yellow fever vaccination. TCRdb processed the 5' RACE reads anew with MiXCR; each CDR3 protein has one entry. The sample has some 200,000 distinct CDR3 sequences; about 3% are singletons. Material: CD4+ T cells sorted from PBMCs, obtained 10 days after the yellow fever booster vaccination. The receptors here all came from a man aged 18-30 years who received the YFV17D yellow fever vaccine. CDR3s include the opening cysteine and the closing phenylalanine or tryptophan.

>TRBJ2-1|TRBV6-5
CASSYPLGTGAHSEQFF
>TRBJ2-3|TRBV20-1
CSAFLAGSGDTQYF
>TRBJ1-1|TRBV30
CAWMTLSGDRGEKAFF
>TRBJ2-1|TRBV20-1
CSASHPYSGGGNEQFF
>TRBJ2-7|TRBV20-1
CSAGYRQSTYQYF
>TRBJ1-1|TRBV6-2/TRBV6-3
CASGTGENTEVFF
>TRBJ1-6|TRBV2
CASREAWAATPLHF
>TRBJ2-5|TRBV11-2
CASSLPGGLRVETQYF
>TRBJ1-3|TRBV27
CASSLGNPGNTIYF
>TRBJ1-2|TRBV20-1
CSASGQGRYGYTF
>TRBJ1-1|TRBV28
CASSLDSHMNTEAFF
>TRBJ2-3|TRBV6-2/TRBV6-3
CASSYTTRFTDTQYF
>TRBJ2-5|TRBV7-3
CASSLVSRETQYF
>TRBJ1-2|TRBV5-1
CASSSGTPYVYGYTF
>TRBJ1-2|TRBV3-1
CASSQGKGGGYTF
>TRBJ1-1|TRBV7-2
CASSLDYQNTEAFF
>TRBJ2-1|TRBV5-1
CASSLGGGSYNEQFF
>TRBJ1-1|TRBV5-1
CASSLDPAGLTKAFF
>TRBJ2-7|TRBV4-3
CASSQDYRDYEQYF
>TRBJ1-2|TRBV3-1
CASSQDNGQDGYTF
>TRBJ1-2|TRBV2
CASSVGVDYGYTF
>TRBJ1-2|TRBV5-1
CASSLPGADGYTF
>TRBJ1-4|TRBV27
CASSRGRFNEKLFF
>TRBJ2-3|TRBV19
CASSSRRVSTDTQYF
>TRBJ2-7|TRBV6-5
CASSYSKASPYEQYF
>TRBJ2-3|TRBV2
CASSDKTTVDTQYF
>TRBJ1-6|TRBV6-6
CASSYVGKDSPLHF
>TRBJ2-1|TRBV10-3
CATFTLAGGLKKFF
>TRBJ2-3|TRBV20-1
CSAGNRADTQYF
>TRBJ1-2|TRBV18
CASSPYSGGGINYGYTF
>TRBJ2-7|TRBV6-5
CASSYRGTALYEQYF
>TRBJ2-7|TRBV30
CAWTTGAYYEQYF
>TRBJ2-3|TRBV11-2
CASSPPQGQDTQYF
>TRBJ2-5|TRBV6-5
CASSYSGGGETQYF
>TRBJ1-3|TRBV20-1
CSARAAGHYSGNTIYF
>TRBJ2-1|TRBV3-1
CASSQPGPARRYGQFF
>TRBJ2-1|TRBV5-1
CASRLQVTNEQFF
>TRBJ2-6|TRBV19
CASRGIGANVLTF
>TRBJ2-4|TRBV5-1
CASSFEKDRGTLIF
>TRBJ1-1|TRBV10-3
CAISPSAGSVNTEAFF
>TRBJ2-7|TRBV12-3/TRBV12-4
CASSLYRDYEQYF
>TRBJ2-5|TRBV3-1
CASSLLGTETQYF
>TRBJ2-3|TRBV5-1
CASSLSQRSTDTQYF
>TRBJ1-1|TRBV6-5
CASSLQGIYTEAFF
>TRBJ2-3|TRBV5-1
CASSLDRFPPTDTQYF
>TRBJ1-1|TRBV6-2/TRBV6-3
CASNDRGWAFF
>TRBJ2-7|TRBV11-2
CASSWGHSSYEQYF
>TRBJ1-1|TRBV10-3
CAISESVLGTEAFF
>TRBJ2-3|TRBV6-6
CASSYLTGTDTQYF
>TRBJ2-2|TRBV5-4
CASRPEIAGAGELFF
>TRBJ2-1|TRBV7-3
CASSLMSGGKFVEQFF
>TRBJ1-1|TRBV5-1
CASSLNPLGSTEAFF
>TRBJ1-6|TRBV7-9
CASSFGQHNSPLHF
>TRBJ1-2|TRBV7-9
CASSQRGYGYTF
>TRBJ1-5|TRBV3-1
CASSQSGQPQHF